This is a list of T cell receptor beta chains from one sample in a study of regulatory T cells in long-lasting Graves disease. TCRdb re-analysed the multiplex PCR reads in MiXCR, keeping a single row per CDR3 protein. This sample has a few hundred thousand distinct CDR3 sequences, with 20% to 25% found just once. Sample: peripheral blood mononuclear cells (PBMCs), taken when the disease was refractory, from a patient treated with antithyroid drugs. The receptor set was obtained from a female donor with Graves disease. The CDR3 runs from the conserved cysteine through the conserved F or W. The D gene is left open where the match is weak. Clone size, where shown, is once, few, many, or a class for clones that have expanded.

>TRBJ1-2|14|TRBV30|TRBD1|few
CAWGSGTGFWGYTF
TGTGCCTGGGGCTCCGGGACAGGGTTTTGGGGCTACACCTTC
>TRBJ1-2|16|TRBV13|-|few
CASSPPLADGDYGYTF
TGTGCCAGCAGCCCCCCCCTAGCGGACGGAGACTATGGCTACACCTTC
>TRBJ1-5|14|TRBV5-1|-|many
CASSLSGGGQPQHF
TGTGCCAGCAGTTTATCGGGAGGGGGACAGCCCCAGCATTTT
>TRBJ2-7|11|TRBV28|-|-
CASIRNYEQYF
TGTGCCTCCATACGAAACTACGAGCAGTACTTC
>TRBJ2-7|17|TRBV5-1|-|few
CASSLEGTGWETYEQYF
TGCGCCAGCAGCTTGGAGGGGACCGGGTGGGAGACCTACGAGCAGTACTTC
>TRBJ2-3|15|TRBV7-2|-|few
CASSLVAGEADTQYF
TGTGCCAGCAGCTTGGTGGCAGGGGAGGCAGATACGCAGTATTTT
>TRBJ1-1|12|TRBV11-2|-|many
CASSFERSEAFF
TGTGCCAGCAGCTTTGAACGTTCCGAAGCTTTCTTT
>TRBJ1-2|16|TRBV7-2|-|-
CASSLGGGGRAYGYTF
TGTGCCAGCAGCTTAGGCGGTGGGGGCAGGGCCTATGGCTACACCTTC
>TRBJ2-2|12|TRBV6-5|-|few
CASSYQTGELFF
TGTGCCAGCAGTTACCAGACCGGGGAGCTGTTTTTT
>TRBJ2-5|14|TRBV29-1|TRBD2|-
CSVDGAGAQETQYF
TGCAGCGTTGACGGAGCGGGGGCCCAAGAGACCCAGTACTTC
>TRBJ1-1|14|TRBV15|-|many
CATSREGQNTEAFF
TGTGCCACCAGCAGAGAGGGTCAGAACACTGAAGCTTTCTTT
>TRBJ1-4|13|TRBV29-1|-|-
CSVESRQSEKLFF
TGCAGCGTTGAAAGTCGGCAGAGTGAAAAACTGTTTTTT
>TRBJ2-6|16|TRBV19|-|many
CASGRGYGAGANVLTF
TGTGCCAGTGGCCGAGGGTACGGGGCTGGGGCCAACGTCCTGACTTTC
>TRBJ1-4|15|TRBV9|-|many
CASSVGGTRYEKLFF
TGTGCCAGCAGCGTAGGGGGGACGCGGTATGAAAAACTGTTTTTT
>TRBJ1-5|13|TRBV2|-|many
CASSPHLLEPQHF
TGTGCCAGCAGTCCTCACCTTTTGGAGCCCCAGCATTTT
>TRBJ2-2|16|TRBV28|-|many
CASSFLVAHDTGELFF
TGTGCCAGCAGTTTCTTGGTCGCCCATGACACCGGGGAGCTGTTTTTT
>TRBJ1-5|16|TRBV28|-|-
CASSEQGGWSDQPQHF
TGTGCCAGCAGTGAACAGGGTGGGTGGTCCGATCAGCCCCAGCATTTT
>TRBJ1-1|14|TRBV28|TRBD1|many
CASRDSSMRTEAFF
TGTGCCAGCCGGGACAGCTCAATGAGGACTGAAGCTTTCTTT
>TRBJ1-5|13|TRBV19|-|-
CASSIYWDQPQHF
TGTGCCAGTAGTATATACTGGGACCAGCCCCAGCATTTT
>TRBJ2-5|15|TRBV20-1|TRBD2|-
CSAPWGGRVQETQYF
TGCAGTGCTCCCTGGGGCGGGAGAGTCCAAGAGACCCAGTACTTC
>TRBJ1-3|16|TRBV28|TRBD1|many
CASSLSPGGSGNTIYF
TGTGCCAGCAGTTTAAGCCCAGGGGGCTCTGGAAACACCATATATTTT
>TRBJ2-2|15|TRBV28|-|few
CASSFRTGNTGELFF
TGTGCCAGCAGTTTCCGGACGGGGAACACCGGGGAGCTGTTTTTT
>TRBJ1-5|15|TRBV12-3/TRBV12-4|-|-
CASILPEGWNQPQHF
TGTGCCAGCATTCTTCCGGAGGGTTGGAATCAGCCCCAGCATTTT
>TRBJ1-6|13|TRBV10-3|TRBD1|many
CAIRTGGSSPLHF
TGTGCCATCCGGACAGGGGGCTCATCACCCCTCCACTTT
>TRBJ2-7|15|TRBV28|TRBD1|many
CASSLWGTGKGEQYF
TGTGCCAGCAGTTTATGGGGGACAGGGAAAGGCGAGCAGTACTTC
>TRBJ2-1|16|TRBV7-8|-|-
CASSPGEPTGASEQFF
TGTGCCAGCAGCCCCGGTGAGCCGACTGGGGCCAGTGAGCAGTTCTTC
>TRBJ1-1|16|TRBV15|-|-
CATSRDEEGRETEAFF
TGTGCCACCAGCAGAGATGAAGAAGGGAGGGAGACTGAAGCTTTCTTT
>TRBJ2-5|14|TRBV4-1|-|many
CASSQVGSQETQYF
TGCGCCAGCAGCCAAGTCGGGAGCCAAGAGACCCAGTACTTC
>TRBJ1-1|15|TRBV11-1|-|many
CASSLRTAMVTEAFF
TGTGCCAGCAGCTTAAGGACAGCGATGGTCACTGAAGCTTTCTTT
>TRBJ2-3|15|TRBV6-1|-|few
CASSLEGSLTDTQYF
TGTGCCAGCAGCCTGGAGGGTTCCCTCACAGATACGCAGTATTTT
>TRBJ2-7|14|TRBV28|-|-
CASRSPRGSYEQYF
TGTGCCAGCAGGTCCCCTAGGGGGTCCTACGAGCAGTACTTC
>TRBJ2-2|14|TRBV7-2|-|-
CASSSTRDTGELFF
TGTGCCAGCAGCTCTACTAGGGACACCGGGGAGCTGTTTTTT
>TRBJ1-2|15|TRBV19|TRBD1|-
CASRKSLQGTYGYTF
TGTGCCAGTAGAAAATCCTTACAGGGGACCTATGGCTACACCTTC
>TRBJ1-5|15|TRBV24-1|TRBD1|many
CATSDAGTGSQPQHF
TGTGCCACCAGTGATGCCGGGACAGGGTCCCAGCCCCAGCATTTT
>TRBJ2-5|17|TRBV12-3/TRBV12-4|-|-
CASSLSSWGYSKEAQYF
TGTGCCAGCAGTCTCAGTTCCTGGGGGTATAGTAAAGAGGCCCAGTACTTC
>TRBJ1-5|13|TRBV20-1|-|many
CSAGRDTGQPQHF
TGCAGTGCTGGGCGGGACACGGGTCAGCCCCAGCATTTT
>TRBJ1-5|16|TRBV19|TRBD1|-
CASSVPDRVPNQPQHF
TGTGCCAGTAGTGTCCCAGACAGGGTTCCCAATCAGCCCCAGCATTTT
>TRBJ1-6|14|TRBV28|-|few
CASSFNSVNSPLHF
TGTGCCAGCAGTTTTAACAGTGTCAATTCACCCCTCCACTTT
>TRBJ1-4|14|TRBV4-1|-|-
CASSQGVSGEKLFF
TGCGCCAGCAGCCAAGGGGTTTCGGGTGAAAAACTGTTTTTT
>TRBJ2-5|12|TRBV28|-|many
CASGLSRMTQYF
TGTGCCAGCGGATTGTCCCGTATGACCCAGTACTTC
>TRBJ2-2|14|TRBV28|-|many
CASSLEMGTGELFF
TGTGCCAGCAGTTTGGAGATGGGCACCGGGGAGCTGTTTTTT